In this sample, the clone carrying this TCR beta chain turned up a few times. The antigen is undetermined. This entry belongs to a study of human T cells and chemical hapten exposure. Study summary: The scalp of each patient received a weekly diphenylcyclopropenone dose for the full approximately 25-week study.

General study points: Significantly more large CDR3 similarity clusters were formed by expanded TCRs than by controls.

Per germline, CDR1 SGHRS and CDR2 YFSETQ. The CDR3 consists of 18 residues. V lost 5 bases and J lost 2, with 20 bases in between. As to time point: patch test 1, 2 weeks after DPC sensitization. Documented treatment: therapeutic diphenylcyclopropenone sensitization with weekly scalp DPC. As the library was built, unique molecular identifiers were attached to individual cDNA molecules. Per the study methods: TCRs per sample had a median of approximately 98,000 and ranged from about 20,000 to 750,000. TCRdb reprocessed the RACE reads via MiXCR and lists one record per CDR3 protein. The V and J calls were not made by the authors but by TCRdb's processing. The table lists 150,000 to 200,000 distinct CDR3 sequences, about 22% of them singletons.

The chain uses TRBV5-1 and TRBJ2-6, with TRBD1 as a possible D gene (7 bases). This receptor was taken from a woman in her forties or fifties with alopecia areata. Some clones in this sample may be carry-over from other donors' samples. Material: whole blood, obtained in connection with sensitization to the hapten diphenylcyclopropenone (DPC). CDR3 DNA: TGCGCCAGCAGGAACCTCCGACAGGGAGGCCCTGGGGCCAACGTCCTGACTTTC. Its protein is CASRNLRQGGPGANVLTF.